A single sample is the source of the 25 T cell receptor beta chains below, sequenced in a study of blood T cell repertoires in COVID-19. Here immunoSEQ multiplex PCR was the method, and the copy in TCRdb shows in-frame clones only, minus some. Of about 430,000 clones listed, 70% to 90% are singletons. Sequencing was carried out using PBMCs or T cells enriched from blood (not recorded which). The receptors here all came from a woman aged 18-35 years who had been exposed to COVID-19.

This clone appeared a single time. The chain links TRBV7-8 to TRBJ2-7; 9 bases are shared with TRBD2. The germline V gene has CDR1 SGHVS and CDR2 FQNEAQ. V was pared by 1 base and J by 1 base, with 8 bases of the junction left unmatched. This CDR3 comprises 17 residues. CDR3 sequence: CASSLGGLAGKSYEQYF. The DNA for the CDR3 is TGTGCCAGCAGCTTAGGAGGTCTAGCGGGAAAATCCTACGAGCAGTACTTC.

V is TRBV7-8 and J is TRBJ2-7; 9 nucleotides line up with TRBD1. The CDR3 is 15 residues long. Germline values: CDR1 SGHVS, CDR2 FQNEAQ. The V segment lost 0 bases and the J segment 7 bases; nucleotides outside the gene matches: 7. This CDR3 is CASSLAGTGPLEQYF. CDR3 DNA sequence: TGTGCCAGCAGCTTAGCCGGGACAGGGCCCTTGGAGCAGTACTTC.

This chain connects TRBV6-9 to TRBJ2-7; 8 bases are shared with TRBD2. The CDR3 is 20 residues long. Germline-derived CDR1 and CDR2 are MNHGY and SVAAGI. With V trimmed by 2 bases and J by 0 bases, 18 bases remained unmatched. The DNA of the CDR3 is TGTGCCAGCAGTTATCAGAAGCGGGAGCTGGGGTTTACGAGCTCCTACGAGCAGTACTTC. Translating gives CASSYQKRELGFTSSYEQYF.

This chain uses TRBV23-1 with TRBJ2-1, with 8 bases matching TRBD2. TRBV23-1 is an ORF, and what it does is uncertain. V lost 3 bases to trimming and J lost 12 bases; unmatched junction nucleotides: 7. The CDR3 contains 13 residues. Here the CDR3 DNA reads TGCGCCAGCAGTCAGCGTGTAGCGGGACGGCAGTTCTTC. This sequence encodes CASSQRVAGRQFF.

V is TRBV7-9 and J is TRBJ2-7, with 7 positions matching TRBD1. Per the germline V gene, CDR1 is SEHNR and CDR2 is FQNEAQ (reference sequence). The CDR3 has 15 amino acids. V lost 2 bases and J lost 2; bases outside the gene matches: 6. The chain's CDR3 is CASSLSSQGAYEQYF. The CDR3, as DNA: TGTGCCAGCAGCTTAAGTAGTCAGGGGGCCTACGAGCAGTACTTC. Full variable domain (missing parts from reference TRBV7-9 and TRBJ2-7): DTGVSQNPRHKITKRGQNVTFRCDPISEHNRLYWYRQTLGQGPEFLTYFQNEAQLEKSRLLSDRFSAERPKGSFSTLEIQRTEQGDSAMYLCASSLSSQGAYEQYFGPGTRLTVT.

The V and J genes are TRBV9 and TRBJ1-6; no clear D. Germline CDR1 and CDR2: SGDLS and YYNGEE. Trimming pared 4 bases from V and 6 bases from J, leaving 11 bases between. The CDR3 consists of 14 residues. CDR3 amino acids: CASSSTEINSPLHF. The DNA of the CDR3 is TGTGCCAGCAGCTCGACGGAGATTAATTCACCCCTCCACTTT.

The chain employs TRBV14 and TRBJ2-1; D is uncertain. The ends were cut back, 3 bases at V and 7 bases at J, with 10 bases in the middle. The germline V gene encodes CDR1 SGHDN and CDR2 FVKESK. This CDR3 contains 13 residues. As DNA, the CDR3 is TGTGCCAGCAGCCATCTATACTTAAATGAGCAGTTCTTC. Translation gives CASSHLYLNEQFF.

This chain links TRBV19 with TRBJ2-3; tentatively, D is TRBD2 (6 bases). Trimming pared 5 bases from V and 4 bases from J, leaving 16 bases between. Germline CDR1 reads LNHDA; CDR2 reads SQIVND (reference sequence). The CDR3 length is 15 residues. CDR3 sequence: CASSRPGVMPDTQYF. DNA of the CDR3: TGTGCCAGTAGTCGACCGGGAGTGATGCCAGATACGCAGTATTTT.

This clone was detected only a few times. V usage is TRBV9 and J usage is TRBJ2-5, with D uncertain. CDR1 and CDR2 (germline): SGDLS, YYNGEE. The CDR3 sequence is 13 residues long. V was pared by 2 bases and J by 0 bases, with 5 bases between. The CDR3, as DNA: TGTGCCAGCAGCGTTGCGTACCAAGAGACCCAGTACTTC. Its translation: CASSVAYQETQYF.

The rearrangement links TRBV7-2 to TRBJ2-7; D is possibly TRBD1 (6 bases). CDR3 length: 14 residues. V lost 5 bases, J lost 6 bases, and 17 bases lay in between. CDR1 SGHTA and CDR2 FQGNSA come from the germline V gene. CDR3 nucleotides: TGTGCCAGCAGCCCTGTTGGGACATCCCTCGAGCAGTACTTC. The encoded protein is CASSPVGTSLEQYF.

V usage is TRBV3-1 (or the pseudogene TRBV3-2) and J usage is TRBJ2-4, with TRBD2 matching over 14 bases. The length of the CDR3 is 16 residues. Germline lookup yields CDR1 LGHDT and CDR2 YNNKEL (reference sequence). V lost 4 bases to trimming and J lost 6 bases; unmatched junction nucleotides: 5. The CDR3 DNA reads as TGTGCCAGCAGCCCACCGGGACTAGCGGGAGTAAACATTCAGTACTTC. Encoded protein: CASSPPGLAGVNIQYF.

This clone appeared once. The chain combines TRBV18 with TRBJ1-2; D may be TRBD1 (5 bases). The V end lost 3 bases, the J end lost 4 bases, and 12 bases lay between the germline ends. The CDR3 has 14 amino acids. Germline V gives CDR1 KGHSH, CDR2 LQKENI. Here the CDR3 DNA reads TGTGCCAGCTCACCGGGTTCAGGGATCTATGGCTACACCTTC. Its translation is CASSPGSGIYGYTF.

The chain carries TRBV19 and TRBJ1-1, with 10 bases identical to TRBD1. The CDR3 runs to 15 residues. CDR1 and CDR2 (germline): LNHDA, SQIVND (reference sequence). V shed 5 bases, J shed 0 bases, and the junction held 3 bases outside the gene matches. CDR3 in amino acids: CASSSGQGVNTEAFF. CDR3 sequence (DNA): TGTGCCAGTAGTTCAGGACAGGGGGTGAACACTGAAGCTTTCTTT.

The chain is built from TRBV6-5 and TRBJ2-3; 9 nucleotides line up with TRBD2. The J segment lost 2 bases and the V segment lost 0 bases, leaving 3 bases of the junction unmatched. The CDR3 runs 16 residues. Germline V CDR1 and CDR2: MNHEY, SVGAGI. CDR3 residues: CASSYSASGITDTQYF. CDR3 bases: TGTGCCAGCAGTTACTCGGCTAGCGGGATCACAGATACGCAGTATTTT.

This chain links TRBV27 with TRBJ1-4; 7 nucleotides align to TRBD1. The germline gives CDR1 MNHEY, CDR2 SMNVEV (reference sequence). This CDR3 region has 16 residues. Trimming took 6 bases from V and 3 from J; bases not matched to a gene: 10. CDR3 residues: CASSRDPTGANEKLFF. In DNA, the CDR3 is TGTGCCAGCAGCCGAGACCCCACAGGGGCTAATGAAAAACTGTTTTTT.

The rearrangement links TRBV19 to TRBJ2-3, with TRBD1 matching 8 bases. The junction had 9 bases not matched to a gene; V was cut back by 6 bases and J by 7 bases. Germline V gives CDR1 LNHDA, CDR2 SQIVND (reference sequence). The CDR3 length is 14 residues. CDR3 nucleotide sequence: TGTGCCAGTAGGGGACAGGCCCAGGGGTATACGCAGTATTTT. It codes for CASRGQAQGYTQYF.

V usage is TRBV4-1 and J usage is TRBJ2-3; 11 bases match TRBD2. V shed 3 bases, J shed 8 bases, and the junction held 10 bases outside the gene matches. CDR3 length: 16 amino acids. Germline V gene data show CDR1 as MGHRA and CDR2 as YSYEKL. The CDR3 bases are TGCGCCAGCAGCCACACTAGCGGGGGCCTCGATGTTACGCAGTATTTT. Translating gives CASSHTSGGLDVTQYF.

The J gene is TRBJ1-2, the V gene TRBV30, with D unclear. This CDR3 comprises 13 residues. Germline-derived CDR1 and CDR2 are GTSNPN and SVGIG (reference sequence). Trimming took off 2 bases at V and 2 bases at J, with 9 bases between the two ends. CDR3 coding DNA: TGTGCCTGGAGTCCCTCCTTGAACTATGGCTACACCTTC. Translated: CAWSPSLNYGYTF.

V gene TRBV7-6 combines with J gene TRBJ2-7, with D tentatively TRBD2 (6 bases). The CDR3 extends over 14 amino acids. The germline V and J ends were trimmed by 2 bases and 5 bases, with 13 bases remaining between them. Per the germline V gene, CDR1 is SGHVS and CDR2 is FNYEAQ. The CDR3 spells CASSLSLSGHEQYF. CDR3 coding DNA: TGTGCCAGCAGCTTAAGTCTTAGCGGCCACGAGCAGTACTTC.

The chain is built from TRBV5-8 and TRBJ2-7; TRBD1 agrees at 8 bases. Germline lookup yields CDR1 SGHTS and CDR2 YDEGEE. V was clipped by 1 base and J by 0 bases; unmatched bases: 9. The CDR3 sequence is 17 residues long. The CDR3 sequence: CASSLLSRTGTSYEQYF. DNA for the CDR3: TGTGCCAGCAGCTTGCTCAGCCGGACAGGGACCTCCTACGAGCAGTACTTC. Variable domain in full (rest from reference TRBV5-8 and TRBJ2-7): EAGVTQSPTHLIKTRGQQATLRCSPISGHTSVYWYQQALGLGLQFLLWYDEGEERNRGNFPPRFSGRQFPNYSSELNVNALELEDSALYLCASSLLSRTGTSYEQYFGPGTRLTVT.

This chain uses TRBV9 with TRBJ1-4, with a tentative D call TRBD1 (6 bases). The V and J ends lost 4 bases and 0 bases respectively, with 19 bases between them. Germline lookup yields CDR1 SGDLS and CDR2 YYNGEE. The length of the CDR3 is 18 residues. The CDR3 is CASSPRTGLGATNEKLFF. CDR3 DNA: TGTGCCAGCAGCCCTCGAACAGGGTTGGGAGCAACTAATGAAAAACTGTTTTTT.

This clone was seen once. The chain has TRBV28 and TRBJ2-3; D is unresolved. Trimming removed 10 bases at V and 7 bases at J, with 9 bases between. The germline gives CDR1 MDHEN, CDR2 SYDVKM. The CDR3 extends over 10 amino acids. The CDR3 region has the DNA TGTGCCATCTCCAGATATACGCAGTATTTT. Its protein is CAISRYTQYF. Combining the CDR3 with reference TRBV28 and TRBJ2-3 gives the whole variable domain DVKVTQSSRYLVKRTGEKVFLECVQDMDHENMFWYRQDPGLGLRLIYFSYDVKMKEKGDIPEGYSVSREKKERFSLILESASTNQTSMYLCAISRYTQYFGPGTRLTVL.

The genes are TRBV12-5 and TRBJ1-6; D uncertain. The V gene lost 1 base and the J gene lost 5 bases, with 6 bases spanning the gap. Germline V gene lookup returns CDR1 LGHNT and CDR2 FRNRAP. This CDR3 is 14 amino acids long. The CDR3: CASGLDGDNSPLHF. In DNA, the CDR3 is TGTGCTAGTGGTTTGGACGGAGATAATTCACCCCTCCACTTT. Supplemented by reference TRBV12-5 and TRBJ1-6, the full variable domain reads DARVTQTPRHKVTEMGQEVTMRCQPILGHNTVFWYRQTMMQGLELLAYFRNRAPLDDSGMPKDRFSAEMPDATLATLKIQPSEPRDSAVYFCASGLDGDNSPLHFGNGTRLTVT.

The chain links TRBV7-3 to TRBJ1-1; D is ambiguous. CDR1 SGHTA and CDR2 FQGTGA come from the germline V gene. The CDR3 loop spans 17 amino acids. V was trimmed by 5 bases and J by 5 bases, leaving 24 bases between them. DNA of the CDR3: TGTGCCAGCAGCCCCGGCGAGGGATACATCAGAGGGACTGAAGCTTTCTTT. This sequence encodes CASSPGEGYIRGTEAFF.

A single count supports this clone. The gene calls are TRBV11-1 and TRBJ1-1, with D perhaps TRBD1 (6 bases). V gave up 4 bases and J gave up 3 bases, with 12 bases separating them. The V gene's germline CDR1 is SGHAT and CDR2 FQDESV (reference sequence). The CDR3 contains 14 residues. CDR3 in amino acids: CASSSGQTDTEAFF. DNA of the CDR3: TGTGCCAGCAGCTCTGGACAGACCGACACTGAAGCTTTCTTT.